These T cell receptor beta chains were read from a single sample in a study of sequential checkpoint blockade in melanoma. This table comes from immunoSEQ multiplex PCR, and its TCRdb copy is limited to in-frame clones, with some not included. The profile shows approximately 10,000 clones, roughly 81% of them singletons. Sequenced material: CD8+ T cells sorted from blood (inferred from file names), taken from a patient given nivolumab and ipilimumab in sequence. Receptors originate from a human donor with melanoma. The CDR3 runs from the conserved cysteine through the conserved F or W. A D gene is named only where the DNA matches it firmly. Not all rows give a size; the values are once, few, many and, for expanded clones, a class.

>TRBV28|TRBD1|TRBJ2-2|.
CASSDRGHTGELFF
TGTGCCAGCAGCGACAGGGGGCACACCGGGGAGCTGTTTTTT
>TRBV28|TRBD1|TRBJ1-5|few
CASSLTGFGNQPQHF
TGTGCCAGCAGCCTGACAGGGTTTGGCAATCAGCCCCAGCATTTT
>TRBV7-9|.|TRBJ2-2|.
CASTPPAGFTGELFF
TGTGCCAGCACCCCCCCAGCGGGCTTCACCGGGGAGCTGTTTTTT
>TRBV5-4|TRBD1|TRBJ1-2|once
CASIRTGTGVAGYTF
TGTGCCAGCATTAGGACGGGGACAGGGGTCGCTGGCTACACCTTC
>TRBV28|TRBD1|TRBJ1-2|once
CASSSSDRGIDYGYTF
TGTGCCAGCAGTTCCTCGGACAGGGGAATCGACTATGGCTACACCTTC
>TRBV4-1|.|TRBJ2-3|.
CASSHELRRDTQYF
TGCGCCAGCAGCCACGAACTCCGCCGCGATACGCAGTATTTT
>TRBV7-6|.|TRBJ1-3|.
CASSSGWGVTGNTIYF
TGTGCCAGCAGCTCTGGCTGGGGAGTGACTGGAAACACCATATATTTT
>TRBV28|TRBD1|TRBJ2-7|few
CASSPGQGDYEQYF
TGTGCCAGCAGCCCAGGACAGGGGGATTACGAGCAGTACTTC
>TRBV14|.|TRBJ2-5|few
CASSHGSSLIRETQYF
TGTGCCAGCAGCCACGGCTCTAGTTTAATCCGAGAGACCCAGTACTTC
>TRBV5-1|TRBD1|TRBJ1-1|.
CASSLDRERMNTEAFF
TGCGCCAGCAGCTTAGACAGGGAGAGGATGAACACTGAAGCTTTCTTT
>TRBV6-5|TRBD2|TRBJ2-1|.
CASSIAPGLEQFF
TGTGCCAGCAGCATCGCTCCGGGACTAGAGCAGTTCTTC
>TRBV19|.|TRBJ1-1|few
CASSIGGATEAFF
TGTGCCAGTAGTATCGGCGGTGCCACTGAAGCTTTCTTT
>TRBV11-2|.|TRBJ2-1|.
CASRGAHEQFF
TGTGCCAGCCGGGGGGCCCATGAGCAGTTCTTC
>TRBV9|.|TRBJ1-2|.
CASSEPRDSQADGYTF
TGTGCCAGCAGCGAGCCCCGGGACTCTCAAGCAGATGGCTACACCTTC
>TRBV19|TRBD2|TRBJ2-1|.
CASSGETSGIGNEQFF
TGTGCCAGTAGTGGAGAGACTAGCGGGATAGGGAATGAGCAGTTCTTC
>TRBV25-1|.|TRBJ2-5|.
CASGGPRKEQYF
TGTGCCAGCGGAGGGCCCCGGAAGGAGCAGTACTTC
>TRBV19|.|TRBJ1-2|.
CASSIQYEGYGYTF
TGTGCCAGTAGTATCCAGTATGAGGGCTATGGCTACACCTTC
>TRBV5-6|TRBD2|TRBJ2-7|.
CASRYGGGYEQYF
TGTGCCAGCAGATACGGCGGGGGCTACGAGCAGTACTTC
>TRBV11-2|TRBD2|TRBJ2-7|few
CASSASGRYEQYF
TGTGCCAGCAGCGCTAGCGGGAGGTACGAGCAGTACTTC
>TRBV5-1|TRBD1|TRBJ2-7|.
CASSPRTGVGEQYF
TGCGCCAGCAGCCCCCGGACAGGGGTGGGCGAGCAGTACTTC
>TRBV4-3|.|TRBJ1-1|few
CASSQVDTDGGEAFF
TGCGCCAGCAGCCAAGTAGATACGGACGGCGGGGAAGCTTTCTTT
>TRBV9|.|TRBJ1-2|once
CASSLGAGDYGYTF
TGTGCCAGCAGCCTCGGGGCAGGGGACTATGGCTACACCTTC
>TRBV7-9|.|TRBJ2-3|.
CASSPPGVSTDTQYF
TGTGCCAGCAGCCCGCCAGGGGTTTCCACAGATACGCAGTATTTT
>TRBV5-6|.|TRBJ2-1|few
CASSQENEQFF
TGTGCCAGCAGCCAAGAGAATGAGCAGTTCTTC
>TRBV4-2|.|TRBJ2-7|.
CASSQDRSAVLSGEQYF
TGTGCCAGCAGCCAAGATAGATCGGCGGTCCTATCGGGGGAGCAGTACTTC
>TRBV5-1|.|TRBJ2-1|.
CASNFLDNEQFF
TGCGCCAGCAATTTTCTTGACAATGAGCAGTTCTTC
>TRBV7-1|.|TRBJ2-7|.
CASSLRTPRSYEQYF
TGTGCCAGCAGCTTGAGGACTCCCCGCTCCTACGAGCAGTACTTC
>TRBV6-5|.|TRBJ1-6|.
CASSYSPSSPLHF
TGTGCCAGCAGTTACTCTCCGTCTTCACCCCTCCACTTT
>TRBV6-1|TRBD1|TRBJ1-1|.
CASSETGEFTEAFF
TGTGCCAGCAGTGAAACAGGGGAATTCACTGAAGCTTTCTTT
>TRBV15|TRBD1|TRBJ1-5|.
CATSREGGLEPQHF
TGTGCCACCAGCAGAGAAGGGGGCTTAGAGCCCCAGCATTTT
>TRBV10-1|.|TRBJ2-1|.
CASSDGDEQFF
TGCGCCAGCAGTGACGGGGATGAGCAGTTCTTC
>TRBV9|TRBD1|TRBJ2-2|.
CASSGTGGSNTGELFF
TGTGCCAGCAGCGGGACAGGGGGCAGTAACACCGGGGAGCTGTTTTTT
>TRBV11-2|.|TRBJ1-2|.
CASSLGRTHYGYTF
TGTGCCAGCAGCTTGGGGCGGACCCACTATGGCTACACCTTC
>TRBV9|.|TRBJ2-7|few
CASSPREGATYEQYF
TGTGCCAGCAGCCCCCGGGAGGGGGCCACCTACGAGCAGTACTTC
>TRBV5-1|TRBD2|TRBJ2-6|few
CASSTTSTNVLTF
TGCGCCAGCAGCACGACTAGCACCAACGTCCTGACTTTC
>TRBV6-5|.|TRBJ2-5|few
CASSYESGARETQYF
TGTGCCAGCAGTTACGAATCAGGGGCGAGGGAGACCCAGTACTTC
>TRBV28|.|TRBJ2-5|once
CASSPDLRGETQYF
TGTGCCAGCAGCCCTGACCTCAGGGGAGAGACCCAGTACTTC
>TRBV19|TRBD1|TRBJ2-7|.
CASSMLGQGIYEQYF
TGTGCCAGTAGTATGTTGGGACAGGGGATCTACGAGCAGTACTTC
>TRBV9|.|TRBJ2-2|few
CASSVGTDPGELFF
TGTGCCAGCAGCGTAGGGACAGATCCCGGGGAGCTGTTTTTT
>TRBV6-1|.|TRBJ2-5|.
CASSEYAEKETQYF
TGTGCCAGCAGTGAATACGCGGAAAAGGAGACCCAGTACTTC
>TRBV6-1|.|TRBJ2-7|.
CASTPLGGSYEQYF
TGTGCCAGCACCCCGCTGGGGGGAAGCTACGAGCAGTACTTC
>TRBV10-2|.|TRBJ1-1|.
CASSEALSSRVRRLGNTEAFF
TGCGCCAGCAGTGAGGCCCTATCTTCCAGGGTGAGAAGGTTAGGGAACACTGAAGCTTTCTTT
>TRBV11-2|TRBD1|TRBJ2-7|once
CASSLGQGFYEQYF
TGTGCCAGCAGCTTGGGACAGGGGTTCTACGAGCAGTACTTC
>TRBV11-2|.|TRBJ1-1|.
CASSYHLGTEAFF
TGTGCCAGCAGTTACCATCTCGGCACTGAAGCTTTCTTT
>TRBV25-1|.|TRBJ1-5|.
CASSESGPNQPQHF
TGTGCCAGCAGTGAATCTGGGCCGAATCAGCCCCAGCATTTT
>TRBV6-5|TRBD2|TRBJ2-7|.
CASSVTSGYEQYF
TGTGCCAGCAGCGTTACTAGCGGTTACGAGCAGTACTTC
>TRBV5-8|TRBD1|TRBJ2-3|.
CASSPAFDRGVADTQYF
TGTGCCAGCAGCCCTGCCTTCGACAGGGGGGTCGCAGATACGCAGTATTTT